This TCR beta chain was identified during a study of OX40 agonist ivuxolimab in advanced cancers. General study results and limits: Among the least clonally expanded were partial responders at 0.1-3.0 mg/kg. It was not determined which antigens were specifically recognized by the peripheral T cells that had undergone clonal expansion.

Individuals having autoimmune disease history or systemic immunosuppression were not enrolled. Baseline was the first blood sampling point, followed by cycle 4 day 1 and cycle 7 day 1. Profiling relied on immunoSEQ multiplex PCR, and the TCRdb table lists in-frame clones only, not all of them. The sample comprises 69,000 or so clones, more than 75% of which are singletons, and about 6.3% rests with the top ten. Concerning this clone: Antigen specificity is unknown.

This sample comprised CD4+ or CD8+ T cells sorted from blood, obtained in a trial of the OX40 agonist ivuxolimab. This clonotype originated in an adult with an advanced solid tumor such as melanoma, head and neck, liver or kidney cancer.

CDR3 amino acids: CASSHAVGELFF. The CDR3 DNA follows: TGTGCCAGCAGTCATGCGGTCGGGGAGCTGTTTTTT. The V call is TRBV7-9, the J call TRBJ2-2; D remains ambiguous. V was shortened by 6 bases and J by 7 bases, with 9 bases between the two germline ends. The CDR3 extends over 12 amino acids. Germline-derived CDR1 and CDR2 are SEHNR and FQNEAQ (reference sequence).